Following are 18 T cell receptor beta chains from one sample sequenced in a study of T-cell reconstitution after alpha-beta-depleted transplantation in children. A TCRbeta library incorporating unique molecular identifiers was prepared. Using its own MiXCR run on the PCR reads, TCRdb lists one record per CDR3 protein. The table records about 600,000 distinct CDR3 sequences, around 23% of them present only once. Sequences were derived from PBMCs, mostly from graft donor cells, sampled 360 days after TCRalphabeta/CD19-depleted stem cell transplant. Receptors were obtained from a boy younger than two who had a stem cell transplant for acute myeloid leukemia, so the T cells may come from the graft donor.

This chain connects TRBV12-3 or TRBV12-4 to TRBJ2-3, with 8 bases lining up with TRBD2. J gave up 5 bases and V 5 bases, and 12 bases lay outside the gene matches. CDR3 length: 16 amino acids. CDR3 sequence reads: CASSPPLAGYGDTQYF. The CDR3 bases are TGTGCCAGCAGTCCCCCCTTAGCGGGGTACGGAGATACGCAGTATTTT.

The chain couples TRBV2 to TRBJ2-7; D is uncertain. V shed 4 bases and J shed 5 bases, with 9 bases lying between them. Germline CDR1 is SNHLY and CDR2 is FYNNEI. The CDR3 loop spans 12 amino acids. The CDR3 loop reads CASSADGHEQYV. As DNA, the CDR3 is TGTGCCAGCAGTGCGGACGGGCACGAGCAGTACGTC.

This chain uses TRBV27 with TRBJ1-1; D is uncertain. This CDR3 comprises 10 residues. The germline V gene has CDR1 MNHEY and CDR2 SMNVEV (reference sequence). V lost 5 bases and J 11 bases, leaving 9 bases between the germline ends. CDR3 in DNA: TGTGCCAGCAGTGGGCAAAGGGCTTTCTTT. This gives the protein CASSGQRAFF.

The rearrangement uses TRBV7-2 and TRBJ2-3, with D perhaps TRBD1 (5 bases). Trimming removed 1 base at V and 2 bases at J, with 10 bases between. This CDR3 comprises 15 residues. The V gene's germline CDR1 is SGHTA and CDR2 FQGNSA. The CDR3 sequence is CASSLERGPTDTQYF. The CDR3 nucleotides are TGTGCCAGCAGCTTAGAAAGGGGCCCCACAGATACGCAGTATTTT.

This clonotype was picked up a small number of times. This rearrangement joins TRBV24-1 to TRBJ2-5; D unclear. Germline-derived CDR1 and CDR2 are KGHDR and SFDVKD. Deletions cut 4 bases from V and 3 bases from J, with 17 bases between. The length of the CDR3 is 16 residues. The CDR3 DNA reads TGTGCCACCAGTGACCCCTCCCTAGGGATGGAAGAGACCCAGTACTTC. Translated, it gives CATSDPSLGMEETQYF.

This chain links TRBV12-3 or TRBV12-4 with TRBJ2-6, with D perhaps matching TRBD1 (6 bases). Trimming removed 6 bases at V and 6 bases at J, with 15 bases between. This CDR3 region has 15 residues. The CDR3 reads CASRPLGAEANVLTF. For the CDR3, the DNA is TGTGCCAGCAGGCCCTTGGGGGCGGAGGCCAACGTCCTGACTTTC.

The chain has TRBV7-8 and TRBJ2-7; 11 bases map to TRBD2. The ends lost 1 base at V and 1 base at J; junction bases unmatched: 15. Germline loops: CDR1 SGHVS, CDR2 FQNEAQ. This CDR3 is built from 20 residues. The CDR3 sequence is CASSLGSGLAAPRGSYEQYV. For the CDR3, the DNA is TGTGCCAGCAGCTTAGGATCGGGACTAGCGGCTCCGAGGGGGTCCTACGAGCAGTACGTC.

This clonotype came up a few times. CDR3: CSARDPRAYEQYF. The CDR3 nucleotides read TGCAGTGCTAGAGATCCCAGGGCCTACGAGCAGTACTTC. The V call is TRBV20-1, the J call TRBJ2-7, with TRBD1 as a possible D gene (5 bases). V was clipped by 0 bases and J by 2 bases, with 8 bases between them. Germline CDR1 and CDR2: DFQATT and SNEGSKA (reference sequence). The CDR3 extends over 13 amino acids.

The table lists this clonotype with a few counts. The gene calls are TRBV28 and TRBJ2-7, with 7 bases fitting TRBD1. J was trimmed by 3 bases and V by 5 bases; bases with no gene match: 4. The CDR3 is 13 amino acids. Germline CDR1 and CDR2: MDHEN and SYDVKM. For the CDR3, the DNA is TGTGCCAGCAGTCGTGGACAGGTCTACGAGCAGTACGTC. Its protein product is CASSRGQVYEQYV.

This rearrangement joins TRBV5-1 to TRBJ2-1, with D possibly being TRBD2 (5 bases). CDR1 and CDR2 (germline): SGHRS, YFSETQ. The CDR3 spans 16 residues. V shed 0 bases and J shed 6 bases, with 16 bases lying between them. The CDR3 here is CASSLGGPWTSNEQFF. CDR3 sequence (DNA): TGCGCCAGCAGCTTGGGTGGGCCCTGGACTTCCAATGAGCAGTTCTTC. Looking up the rest from reference TRBV5-1 and TRBJ2-1 gives the full variable domain: KAGVTQTPRYLIKTRGQQVTLSCSPISGHRSVSWYQQTPGQGLQFLFEYFSETQRNKGNFPGRFSGRQFSNSRSEMNVSTLELGDSALYLCASSLGGPWTSNEQFFGPGTRLTVL.

The CDR3 is CASSKVAGEELTSTDTQYF. As DNA, the CDR3 is TGTGCCAGCAGCAAGGTAGCTGGGGAGGAATTGACTAGCACAGATACGCAGTATTTT. The chain carries TRBV21-1 and TRBJ2-3; TRBD2, the table's D call, was not compared with the DNA. TRBV21-1 is listed as a pseudogene. The length of the CDR3 is 19 residues.

In its sample, this clonotype was seen once. The gene calls are TRBV7-9 and TRBJ1-1; D might be TRBD1 (5 bases). Trimming pared 1 base from V and 3 bases from J, leaving 9 bases between. CDR3 size: 14 residues. Per germline, CDR1 SEHNR and CDR2 FQNEAQ (reference sequence). CDR3 sequence reads: CASSLVEGYTEAFF. The CDR3 nucleotides are TGTGCCAGCAGCTTAGTAGAGGGGTACACTGAAGCTTTCTTT. Full variable domain (rest looked up from reference TRBV7-9 and TRBJ1-1): DTGVSQNPRHKITKRGQNVTFRCDPISEHNRLYWYRQTLGQGPEFLTYFQNEAQLEKSRLLSDRFSAERPKGSFSTLEIQRTEQGDSAMYLCASSLVEGYTEAFFGQGTRLTVV.

The rearrangement joins TRBV12-3 or TRBV12-4 to TRBJ2-3, with 10 bases that match TRBD2. J lost 5 bases, V lost 3 bases, and 11 bases had no gene match. This CDR3 is built from 17 residues. CDR3 sequence: CASSLSLPQRGGDTQYF. CDR3 sequence (DNA): TGTGCCAGCAGTTTGTCCCTACCGCAGCGGGGGGGAGATACGCAGTATTTT.

The J gene is TRBJ2-7, the V gene TRBV27, with D uncertain. The germline V gene encodes CDR1 MNHEY and CDR2 SMNVEV (reference sequence). The germline V and J ends were trimmed by 7 bases and 4 bases, with 8 bases remaining between them. The CDR3 loop spans 11 amino acids. CDR3 sequence: CASKGPYEQYF. CDR3 bases: TGTGCCAGCAAAGGACCGTACGAGCAGTACTTC.

The chain has TRBV12-3 or TRBV12-4 and TRBJ2-3; D possibly uses TRBD1 or TRBD2 (6 bases each). This CDR3 is 17 amino acids long. Trimming shortened V by 3 bases and J by 6 bases, and 22 bases separated the two germline ends. The CDR3 DNA reads as TGTGCCAGCAGTTTGGGGCTAGCGTTGGGGGCAGCCGATACGCAGTATTTT. Amino acid sequence: CASSLGLALGAADTQYF.

The genes are TRBV18 and TRBJ2-5; 7 nucleotides align to TRBD1. Trimming took 0 bases from V and 5 from J; bases not matched to a gene: 6. CDR3 size: 15 residues. In germline, CDR1 is KGHSH, CDR2 LQKENI. DNA of the CDR3: TGTGCCAGCTCACCACCTGACAGGGCTGGGGAGACCCAGTACTTC. This gives the protein CASSPPDRAGETQYF. Full variable domain (outside the CDR3, taken from reference TRBV18 and TRBJ2-5): NAGVMQNPRHLVRRRGQEARLRCSPMKGHSHVYWYRQLPEEGLKFMVYLQKENIIDESGMPKERFSAEFPKEGPSILRIQQVVRGDSAAYFCASSPPDRAGETQYFGPGTRLLVL.

The chain has TRBV19 and TRBJ2-7; 7 bases map to TRBD1. The ends lost 6 bases at V and 8 bases at J; junction bases unmatched: 16. The germline gives CDR1 LNHDA, CDR2 SQIVND (reference sequence). CDR3 length equals 15 residues. CDR3 region: CASSLGPLLQGKQYF. The CDR3 DNA sequence: TGTGCCAGTAGCTTAGGCCCTTTGCTACAGGGGAAGCAGTACTTC.

CDR3 DNA sequence: TGCAGTTGTACCCGGGACAGGGGGCGAGATACGCAGTATTTT. This gives the protein CSCTRDRGRDTQYF. V gene TRBV20-1 combines with J gene TRBJ2-3; the match to TRBD1 covers 12 bases. In germline, CDR1 is DFQATT, CDR2 SNEGSKA (reference sequence). V was pared by 8 bases and J by 5 bases, with 8 bases of the junction left unmatched. The CDR3 runs 14 residues.